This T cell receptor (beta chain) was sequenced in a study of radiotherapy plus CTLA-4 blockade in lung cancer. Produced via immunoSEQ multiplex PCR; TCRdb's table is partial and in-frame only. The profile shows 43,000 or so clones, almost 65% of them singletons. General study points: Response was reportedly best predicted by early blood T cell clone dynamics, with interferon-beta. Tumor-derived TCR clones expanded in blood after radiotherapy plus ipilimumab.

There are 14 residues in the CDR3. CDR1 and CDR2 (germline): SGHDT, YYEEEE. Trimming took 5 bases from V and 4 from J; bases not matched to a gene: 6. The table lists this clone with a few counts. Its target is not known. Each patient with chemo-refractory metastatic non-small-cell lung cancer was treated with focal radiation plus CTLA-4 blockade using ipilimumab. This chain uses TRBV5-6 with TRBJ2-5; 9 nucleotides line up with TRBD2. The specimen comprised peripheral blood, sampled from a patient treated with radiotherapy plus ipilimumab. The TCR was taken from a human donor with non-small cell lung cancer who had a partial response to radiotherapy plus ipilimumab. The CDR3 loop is CASSPVAGAETQYF. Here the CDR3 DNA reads TGTGCCAGCAGTCCGGTAGCGGGAGCAGAGACCCAGTACTTC.